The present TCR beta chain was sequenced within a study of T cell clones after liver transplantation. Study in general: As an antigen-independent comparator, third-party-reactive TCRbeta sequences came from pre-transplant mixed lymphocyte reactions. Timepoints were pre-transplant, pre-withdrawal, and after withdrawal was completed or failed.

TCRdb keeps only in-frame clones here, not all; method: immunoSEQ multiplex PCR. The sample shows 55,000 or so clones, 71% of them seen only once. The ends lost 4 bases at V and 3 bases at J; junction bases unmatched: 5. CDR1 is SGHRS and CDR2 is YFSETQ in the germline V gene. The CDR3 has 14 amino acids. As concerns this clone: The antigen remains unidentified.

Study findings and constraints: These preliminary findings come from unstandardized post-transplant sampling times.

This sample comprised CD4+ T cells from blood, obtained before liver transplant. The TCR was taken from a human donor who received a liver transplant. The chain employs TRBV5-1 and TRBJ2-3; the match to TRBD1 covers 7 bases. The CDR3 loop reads CASSPLRGTDTQYF. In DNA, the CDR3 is TGCGCCAGCAGCCCACTCAGGGGGACAGATACGCAGTATTTT.